Listed below are T cell receptor beta chains from one sample, sequenced in a study of early T cells in non-severe SARS-CoV-2 infection. Via MiXCR, TCRdb re-called the 5' RACE reads, giving one row per CDR3 protein. This table holds just over 80,000 distinct CDR3 sequences, roughly 13% found once. Input material: whole blood. These receptors originate from an adult who was a healthcare worker with PCR-confirmed SARS-CoV-2 infection or an uninfected control (not recorded which). CDR3s include the opening cysteine and the closing phenylalanine or tryptophan. D genes are given only for firm matches. Rows may omit the clone size; those that give it use once, few, many or a size class.

size,V,J,D,DNA,CDR3
many,TRBV5-1,TRBJ1-5,.,TGCGCCAGCAGCTTTGAAGGATGGCCCCAGCATTTT,CASSFEGWPQHF
.,TRBV7-6,TRBJ2-7,TRBD1,TGTGCCAGCAGCACCCGGACAGGGGGTTCCTACGAGCAGTACTTC,CASSTRTGGSYEQYF
many,TRBV24-1,TRBJ2-2,TRBD2,TGTGCCACGGCGACTAGCGGGGTGAACACCGGGGAGCTGTTTTTT,CATATSGVNTGELFF
many,TRBV5-1,TRBJ2-3,.,TGCGCCAGCAGCTTGGCAACAGCCACTAGCACAGATACGCAGTATTTT,CASSLATATSTDTQYF
.,TRBV7-8,TRBJ2-7,.,TGTGCCAGCAGCTTCCGGGCCGGAGTCGAGCAGTACTTC,CASSFRAGVEQYF
.,TRBV6-1,TRBJ1-1,.,TGTGCCAGCAGTTGGAGGACTGAAGCTTTCTTT,CASSWRTEAFF
.,TRBV28,TRBJ1-5,.,TGTGCCAGCACCTTAACGAGGGAGGCCGGTAATCAGCCCCAGCATTTT,CASTLTREAGNQPQHF
.,TRBV10-2,TRBJ2-7,.,TGCGCCAGCAGTGAGGTTCTTGGCGAGCAGTACTTC,CASSEVLGEQYF
few,TRBV6-1,TRBJ2-4,.,TGTGCCAGCCTGTCCGGGGAGCTAGCCAAAAACATTCAGTACTTC,CASLSGELAKNIQYF
.,TRBV7-7,TRBJ2-2,TRBD1,TGTGCTAGCAGCTTCGTTACAGGGGAAACCGGGGAGCTGTTTTTT,CASSFVTGETGELFF
few,TRBV18,TRBJ2-3,.,TGTGCCAGCTCACCACCGGGACTCCCCACAGATACGCAGTATTTT,CASSPPGLPTDTQYF
many,TRBV7-6,TRBJ2-2,TRBD1,TGTGCCAGCAGCTTAGTGCTGACCACCGGGACAGGGAGCACCGGGGAGCTGTTTTTT,CASSLVLTTGTGSTGELFF
many,TRBV7-8,TRBJ1-1,.,TGTGCCAGCAGCATGCCGCGGGGCACTGAAGCTTTCTTT,CASSMPRGTEAFF
.,TRBV3-1,TRBJ1-3,TRBD1,TGTGCCAGCAGCGAGGGACAGGCTGGAAACACCATATATTTT,CASSEGQAGNTIYF
many,TRBV11-2,TRBJ2-1,.,TGTGCCAGCAGCTTGGGAACCGGGGGAACCTACAATGAGCAGTTCTTC,CASSLGTGGTYNEQFF
many,TRBV9,TRBJ1-2,TRBD1,TGTGCCAGCTCACCATTCGACAGGGTTGGTAACTATGGCTACACCTTC,CASSPFDRVGNYGYTF
.,TRBV11-2,TRBJ1-2,.,TGTGCCAGCAGCTTATTCAGGGGACCTAACTATGGCTACACCTTC,CASSLFRGPNYGYTF
many,TRBV5-4,TRBJ1-1,.,TGTGCCAGTGGAACAGGTAACACTGAAGCTTTCTTT,CASGTGNTEAFF
few,TRBV2,TRBJ2-2,.,TGTGCCAGCAATTACAGGGAGGCGACCGGGGAGCTGTTTTTT,CASNYREATGELFF
many,TRBV7-8,TRBJ2-7,.,TGTGCCAGCAGCCCCTCGCGGACTTTCTCCGAGCAGTACTTC,CASSPSRTFSEQYF
few,TRBV6-2/TRBV6-3,TRBJ2-3,.,TGTGCCAGCAGCGACGGAGCGCGAGATACGCAGTATTTT,CASSDGARDTQYF
few,TRBV5-1,TRBJ2-6,.,TGCGCCAGCAGCCTTTTACAGGCCCCTGGGGCCAACGTCCTGACTTTC,CASSLLQAPGANVLTF
many,TRBV6-1,TRBJ1-2,.,TGTGCCAGCAGTGAGGGCGCACCCCGAGGGTCTAACTATGGCTACACCTTC,CASSEGAPRGSNYGYTF
many,TRBV3-1,TRBJ2-1,.,TGTGCCAGCAGCGGGTACAATGAGCAGTTCTTC,CASSGYNEQFF
many,TRBV7-9,TRBJ2-7,.,TGTGCCAGCAGCCACTCCGGACAGAGGGACCACCAACGGTGGGAGCAGTACTTC,CASSHSGQRDHQRWEQYF
.,TRBV20-1,TRBJ2-7,TRBD2,TGCAGTGCTAGAGGGGGAGGGCTCGAGCAGTACTTC,CSARGGGLEQYF
few,TRBV10-1,TRBJ1-1,.,TGCGCCAGCAGTGCGGGAACCATGAACACTGAAGCTTTCTTT,CASSAGTMNTEAFF
few,TRBV20-1,TRBJ2-2,TRBD2,TGCAGTGCTTCTCTAGCGGAGAACACCGGGGAGCTGTTTTTT,CSASLAENTGELFF
many,TRBV6-6,TRBJ2-7,.,TGTGCCAGCAGTTACTCCTGGGTAGAGCAGTACTTC,CASSYSWVEQYF
.,TRBV7-2,TRBJ1-5,.,TGTGCCAGCAGCGCGAGGCCCCTTAGACAAATCCAGCCCCAGCATTTT,CASSARPLRQIQPQHF
.,TRBV15,TRBJ2-3,TRBD1,TGTGCCACCAGCAGCAGGGGGAGAACAGATACGCAGTATTTT,CATSSRGRTDTQYF
many,TRBV12-3/TRBV12-4,TRBJ2-2,.,TGTGCCAGTAACCCAGGGAGAACCGGGGAGCTGTTTTTT,CASNPGRTGELFF
many,TRBV20-1,TRBJ1-1,.,TGCAGTGCTAGTTCGGGGCAGAGGTGGGCTGAAGCTTTCTTT,CSASSGQRWAEAFF
few,TRBV20-1,TRBJ2-7,TRBD1,TGCAGTGCTAGAGATCCCTCTGGGACAGGGAGCGAGCAGTACTTC,CSARDPSGTGSEQYF
many,TRBV9,TRBJ2-1,TRBD2,TGTGCCAGCAGCGTGGGGACTATGGGGTACAATGAGCAGTTCTTC,CASSVGTMGYNEQFF
many,TRBV5-4,TRBJ2-3,.,TGTGCCAGCAGCTTGGAGGGCTATGAGGGGTCAGATACGCAGTATTTT,CASSLEGYEGSDTQYF
few,TRBV6-2/TRBV6-3,TRBJ2-1,TRBD2,TGTGCCAGCAGTTACGATAGCGGGGGGGCCGAGTTCTTC,CASSYDSGGAEFF
few,TRBV5-1,TRBJ2-7,TRBD1,TGCGCCAGCAGCTTTGTGGACAGGGGAGCGCGTGAGCAGTACTTC,CASSFVDRGAREQYF
many,TRBV12-3/TRBV12-4,TRBJ2-1,.,TGTGCCAGCAGTTTTGCCAATGAGCAGTTCTTC,CASSFANEQFF
many,TRBV19,TRBJ2-1,TRBD2,TGTGCCAGTAGTCCCGGACTAGTCTTCCGCCGAAATGAGCAGTTCTTC,CASSPGLVFRRNEQFF
many,TRBV20-1,TRBJ2-5,.,TGCAGTGCTAGGGCGGGGGCCTATGAGACCCAGTACTTC,CSARAGAYETQYF
many,TRBV11-2,TRBJ1-5,TRBD1,TGTGCCAGCAGCCCAGACAGGGGGCCCCAGCATTTT,CASSPDRGPQHF